These 2 T cell receptor beta chains originate from one sample sequenced in a study of cytomegalovirus exposure and HLA in healthy donors. PCR was performed using 60 Vbeta and 13 Jbeta primers. Sequenced by immunoSEQ multiplex PCR; TCRdb stores in-frame clones only, minus some. The table shows about 140,000 clones, with almost 85% occurring only once. The specimen was PBMCs. The receptors were gathered from a woman aged 55-70 years in good health and CMV-seropositive.

The CDR3 here is CSVAGGIQETQYF. Written as DNA, the CDR3 is TGCAGCGTTGCCGGGGGGATACAAGAGACCCAGTACTTC. The gene calls are TRBV29-1 and TRBJ2-5, with TRBD2 matching 7 bases. This CDR3 region has 13 residues. From germline, CDR1 is SQVTM and CDR2 ANQGSEA. V lost 4 bases, J lost 2 bases, and 4 bases stayed unmatched.

The chain combines TRBV19 with TRBJ2-3; 12 nucleotides align to TRBD2. The junction had 12 bases not matched to a gene; V was cut back by 6 bases and J by 2 bases. CDR1 LNHDA and CDR2 SQIVND come from the germline V gene (reference sequence). There are 18 residues in the CDR3. DNA for the CDR3: TGTGCCAGTAGGGCGGCTAGCGGGAGGGCCGGGATCACAGATACGCAGTATTTT. It specifies CASRAASGRAGITDTQYF.